The 31 T cell receptor beta chains in this list originate from one sample, sequenced in a study of CD8 T cells in Susac syndrome. Random hexamers were used to reverse transcribe an amount of about 0.45 to 1 ug RNA. Via MiXCR, TCRdb re-called the immunoSEQ multiplex PCR reads, giving one row per CDR3 protein. The data show approximately 150,000 distinct CDR3 sequences, about 94% seen once. The sequenced sample was CD4+ T cells from PBMCs. Source of these receptors: a human donor in good health.

V usage is TRBV19 and J usage is TRBJ2-5; 8 nucleotides line up with TRBD2. The CDR3 sequence is 14 residues long. Trimming took 3 bases from V and 4 from J; bases not matched to a gene: 4. Germline CDR1 reads LNHDA; CDR2 reads SQIVND (reference sequence). CDR3 DNA sequence: TGTGCCAGTAGTATCCTTAGCGGGGCAGAGACCCAGTACTTC. Its translation is CASSILSGAETQYF.

This chain uses TRBV6-4 with TRBJ2-3, with D perhaps given as TRBD1 or TRBD2 (6 bases each). Per the germline V gene, CDR1 is MRHNA and CDR2 is SNTAGT. The V end was cut by 2 bases, the J end by 2 bases, with 11 bases between. The CDR3 is 15 amino acids. In DNA form, the CDR3 reads TGTGCCAGCAGTGACGTCGGGGGCCACACAGATACGCAGTATTTT. Protein: CASSDVGGHTDTQYF.

The chain uses TRBV3-1 and TRBJ1-6; no clear D gene. The CDR3 is 12 amino acids. V was clipped by 3 bases and J by 8 bases, with 5 bases between them. Germline CDR1 reads LGHDT; CDR2 reads YNNKEL (reference sequence). In DNA form, the CDR3 reads TGTGCCAGCAGCCATTCCTATTCACCCCTCCACTTT. Protein sequence: CASSHSYSPLHF.

J is TRBJ1-4 and V is TRBV19; no clear D. V was shortened by 5 bases and J by 7 bases, with 17 bases between the two germline ends. Germline CDR1 is LNHDA and CDR2 is SQIVND (reference sequence). The CDR3 covers 15 residues. Here the CDR3 reads CASSPRVHGSEKLFF. The CDR3 DNA reads TGTGCCAGTAGTCCAAGGGTCCATGGGAGTGAAAAACTGTTTTTT.

This clonotype was seen a single time. The rearrangement uses TRBV12-3 or TRBV12-4 and TRBJ2-5; D is unresolved. This CDR3 contains 13 residues. The germline V and J ends were trimmed by 6 bases and 5 bases, with 13 bases remaining between them. CDR3 sequence reads: CASRPDPGETQYF. The CDR3 DNA sequence: TGTGCCAGCAGACCTGACCCGGGTGAGACCCAGTACTTC.

The chain couples TRBV9 to TRBJ1-1; D remains unclear. The V end lost 5 bases, the J end lost 2 bases, and 7 bases lay between the germline ends. The CDR3 is 12 residues long. Looked up from germline, CDR1 is SGDLS and CDR2 is YYNGEE. The CDR3 reads CASRADNTEAFF. Written as DNA, the CDR3 is TGTGCCAGCAGAGCGGACAACACTGAAGCTTTCTTT.

This clonotype was seen a few times. The rearrangement links TRBV3-1 to TRBJ2-5; possibly TRBD1 for D (5 bases). Trimming removed 4 bases at V and 1 base at J, with 10 bases between. This CDR3 contains 14 residues. Germline assignment: CDR1 LGHDT and CDR2 YNNKEL (reference sequence). In DNA form, the CDR3 reads TGTGCCAGCAGCCCACGGACACTCCAAGAGACCCAGTACTTC. It encodes CASSPRTLQETQYF.

The gene calls are TRBV2 and TRBJ1-2, with a tentative D call TRBD1 (5 bases). Deletions cut 1 base from V and 4 bases from J, with 7 bases between. The CDR3 is made up of 13 amino acids. Germline V CDR1 and CDR2: SNHLY, FYNNEI. The CDR3 bases are TGTGCCAGCAGTGAAGGACAGAGCTATGGCTACACCTTC. This codes for CASSEGQSYGYTF.

V gene TRBV5-1 combines with J gene TRBJ2-7; 7 bases fit TRBD2. The germline V gene encodes CDR1 SGHRS and CDR2 YFSETQ. The CDR3 length is 15 residues. The ends lost 4 bases at V and 1 base at J; junction bases unmatched: 8. The CDR3, as DNA: TGCGCCAGCAGCCTCCTTGGGGGGGGTTCCTACGAGCAGTACTTC. It specifies CASSLLGGGSYEQYF.

A remark on this clonotype: The CDR3 does not close with the conserved phenylalanine or tryptophan, likely indicating a read error. This sequence joins TRBV5-1 and TRBJ1-1, with TRBD1 matching 9 bases. Germline CDR1 reads SGHRS; CDR2 reads YFSETQ. The CDR3 has 15 amino acids. The V and J ends lost 4 bases and 7 bases, in that order; junction bases with no gene match: 11. CDR3 protein: CASSPGQGRTGEAFV. Here the CDR3 DNA reads TGCGCCAGCAGCCCAGGACAGGGGCGGACCGGTGAAGCTTTCGTT.

This chain links TRBV7-8 with TRBJ1-4, with a possible D match to TRBD1 (5 bases). Germline V lookup: CDR1 SGHVS, CDR2 FQNEAQ. The CDR3 length is 18 residues. The germline V and J ends were trimmed by 2 bases and 0 bases, with 16 bases remaining between them. The CDR3 coding sequence is TGTGCCAGCAGCTTAAGTACCTGGGGCCCTACAACTAATGAAAAACTGTTTTTT. This translates into CASSLSTWGPTTNEKLFF.

The sample holds a few counts of this clonotype. The chain couples TRBV12-3 or TRBV12-4 to TRBJ1-2; D call uncertain. V dropped 3 bases and J dropped 6 bases, with 8 bases sitting between them. This CDR3 is 12 amino acids long. The CDR3 DNA reads TGTGCCAGCAGTTTGGGAGGGAATGGCTACACCTTC. It is translated as CASSLGGNGYTF.

The V gene is TRBV7-9, the J gene TRBJ2-7; TRBD1 aligns across 11 bases. The trim removed 7 bases at V and 9 bases at J, leaving 8 bases unmatched. The CDR3 has 13 residues. CDR1 is SEHNR and CDR2 is FQNEAQ in the germline V gene (reference sequence). CDR3 region: CASTRTGGLGQYF. The CDR3 DNA is TGTGCCAGCACTAGGACAGGGGGCTTGGGGCAGTACTTC.

This chain uses TRBV2 with TRBJ2-5; weak D call: TRBD2 (7 bases). The V gene's germline CDR1 is SNHLY and CDR2 FYNNEI. V was cut by 6 bases and J by 4 bases, with 12 bases left in between. This CDR3 is 13 amino acids long. CDR3 sequence: CASREGGTETQYF. DNA for the CDR3: TGTGCCAGCAGGGAGGGGGGGACAGAGACCCAGTACTTC. The variable domain in full, completed from reference TRBV2 and TRBJ2-5, reads EPEVTQTPSHQVTQMGQEVILRCVPISNHLYFYWYRQILGQKVEFLVSFYNNEISEKSEIFDDQFSVERPDGSNFTLKIRSTKLEDSAMYFCASREGGTETQYFGPGTRLLVL.

The gene calls are TRBV20-1 and TRBJ1-1; D might be TRBD1 (5 bases). V gave up 0 bases and J gave up 1 base, with 9 bases separating them. The germline gives CDR1 DFQATT, CDR2 SNEGSKA (reference sequence). The CDR3 spans 14 residues. CDR3 amino acids: CSARDAGRNTEAFF. The CDR3 DNA reads TGCAGTGCTAGAGACGCAGGGCGGAACACTGAAGCTTTCTTT.

The gene calls are TRBV6-4 and TRBJ1-4; D unclear. The germline V and J ends were trimmed by 8 bases and 7 bases, with 17 bases remaining between them. The germline gives CDR1 MRHNA, CDR2 SNTAGT. This CDR3 spans 14 amino acids. CDR3 amino acids: CASPLRRGIEKLFF. The CDR3 nucleotides read TGTGCCAGCCCGTTGCGGAGAGGGATTGAAAAACTGTTTTTT.

The chain employs TRBV12-5 and TRBJ2-2; D remains unclear. The germline V gene has CDR1 LGHNT and CDR2 FRNRAP. Trimming removed 0 bases at V and 5 bases at J, with 10 bases between. The CDR3 runs 15 residues. The CDR3 loop is CASGLVRGDTGELFF. In DNA form, the CDR3 reads TGTGCTAGTGGTTTGGTACGAGGTGATACCGGGGAGCTGTTTTTT.

The chain combines TRBV11-2 with TRBJ1-5; D is uncertain. The CDR3 loop spans 13 amino acids. V was cut by 5 bases and J by 6 bases, with 11 bases left in between. CDR1 is SGHAT and CDR2 is FQNNGV in the germline V gene. As DNA, the CDR3 is TGTGCCAGCAGCCCCCAGGCGAGTCAGCCCCAGCATTTT. Protein sequence: CASSPQASQPQHF.

This clonotype occurred once. The rearrangement joins TRBV5-1 to TRBJ1-1, with TRBD1 matching over 7 bases. This CDR3 is built from 15 residues. The J segment lost 5 bases and the V segment lost 5 bases, leaving 12 bases of the junction unmatched. CDR1 and CDR2 from the germline V gene are SGHRS and YFSETQ. In DNA form, the CDR3 reads TGCGCCAGCAGATCCGTCCGAGGGGGCCGGACTGAAGCTTTCTTT. It codes for CASRSVRGGRTEAFF.

The rearrangement uses TRBV3-1 and TRBJ2-7; 9 bases line up with TRBD1. V was clipped by 2 bases and J by 0 bases; unmatched bases: 8. The germline CDR1 and CDR2 sequences are LGHDT and YNNKEL (reference sequence). The CDR3 length is 17 residues. The CDR3 DNA is TGTGCCAGCAGCCAAACCGGGGGACAGGGAACCTCCTACGAGCAGTACTTC. Translating it yields CASSQTGGQGTSYEQYF.

This clonotype was observed a few times. The CDR3 is CASSLGYSNQPQHF. In DNA form, the CDR3 reads TGTGCCAGCAGCTTAGGGTATAGCAATCAGCCCCAGCATTTT. The chain has TRBV7-9 and TRBJ1-5; D remains ambiguous. Trimming cost V 1 base and J 0 bases, with 4 bases left between them. Germline assignment: CDR1 SEHNR and CDR2 FQNEAQ (reference sequence). This CDR3 is built from 14 residues.

This clonotype came up once. The V call is TRBV5-1, the J call TRBJ2-5; the D call may be TRBD1 or TRBD2 (5 bases each). V was clipped by 0 bases and J by 4 bases, with 13 bases between them. There are 15 residues in the CDR3. Germline values: CDR1 SGHRS, CDR2 YFSETQ. CDR3 sequence reads: CASSLGDGPRETQYF. In DNA form, the CDR3 reads TGCGCCAGCAGCTTGGGGGACGGCCCAAGAGAGACCCAGTACTTC.

The chain has TRBV6-2 or TRBV6-3 and TRBJ2-3, with D possibly being TRBD1 or TRBD2 (5 bases each). CDR3 size: 17 residues. Germline CDR1 and CDR2: MNHEY and SVGEGT. The V gene lost 3 bases and the J gene lost 6 bases, with 22 bases spanning the gap. The CDR3 protein is CASSYGGSAGTWDTQYF. The CDR3 DNA follows: TGTGCCAGCAGTTATGGGGGTAGCGCTGGAACGTGGGATACGCAGTATTTT.

V usage is TRBV12-3 or TRBV12-4 and J usage is TRBJ1-5; D gene ambiguous. The length of the CDR3 is 15 residues. Deletions cut 3 bases from V and 4 bases from J, with 13 bases between. The CDR3 loop is CASSFLERANQPQHF. In DNA, the CDR3 is TGTGCCAGCAGTTTTTTGGAAAGGGCAAATCAGCCCCAGCATTTT.

CDR3 nucleotide sequence: TGTGCCAGCAGCTTAGGTGGGGGAGGGAGTCCAGATACGCAGTATTTT. This sequence encodes CASSLGGGGSPDTQYF. This chain joins TRBV11-2 and TRBJ2-3, with 7 nucleotides matching TRBD2. After removal of 1 base from V and 4 bases from J, the junction contained 8 bases not matched to a gene. From germline, CDR1 is SGHAT and CDR2 FQNNGV. The CDR3 is made up of 16 amino acids.

This clonotype has only one observation. The CDR3 DNA reads as TGTGCCAGCAGCTTGACTCCCACAGGGTTCGGTAATTCACCCCTCCACTTT. Translated: CASSLTPTGFGNSPLHF. The gene calls are TRBV7-2 and TRBJ1-6; D is possibly TRBD1 (6 bases). Germline V lookup: CDR1 SGHTA, CDR2 FQGNSA. The CDR3 consists of 17 residues. Trimming stripped 3 bases from V and 6 bases from J, with 18 bases between.

This chain joins TRBV7-2 and TRBJ2-7, with a weak D call TRBD1 (5 bases). The CDR3 has 14 residues. V was pared by 3 bases and J by 4 bases, with 13 bases between. Germline CDR1 is SGHTA and CDR2 is FQGNSA. CDR3 in DNA: TGTGCCAGCAGCTTTGGGCAGGGAAAATACGAGCAGTACTTC. Protein sequence: CASSFGQGKYEQYF.

The chain has TRBV7-9 and TRBJ2-2, with D hard to call. This CDR3 contains 16 residues. The V end was cut by 5 bases, the J end by 6 bases, with 19 bases between. The germline CDR1 and CDR2 sequences are SEHNR and FQNEAQ (reference sequence). Written as DNA, the CDR3 is TGTGCCAGCAGCCCACCCGGATCCCGGTCGGCCGGGGAGCTGTTTTTT. Protein product: CASSPPGSRSAGELFF.

The gene calls are TRBV7-3 and TRBJ2-3; perhaps TRBD1 as D (6 bases). Germline CDR1 SGHTA, CDR2 FQGTGA. Deletions cut 5 bases from V and 1 base from J, with 16 bases between. This CDR3 spans 16 amino acids. CDR3: CASSPQGTSGTDTQYF. Written as DNA, the CDR3 is TGTGCCAGCAGCCCCCAGGGGACATCCGGCACAGATACGCAGTATTTT. Drawing the rest from reference TRBV7-3 and TRBJ2-3, the complete variable domain is GAGVSQTPSNKVTEKGKYVELRCDPISGHTALYWYRQSLGQGPEFLIYFQGTGAADDSGLPNDRFFAVRPEGSVSTLKIQRTERGDSAVYLCASSPQGTSGTDTQYFGPGTRLTVL.

The rearrangement joins TRBV20-1 to TRBJ2-3; D gene unclear. This CDR3 region has 12 residues. Germline loops: CDR1 DFQATT, CDR2 SNEGSKA (reference sequence). Trimming stripped 6 bases from V and 4 bases from J, with 11 bases between. The CDR3 loop is CSARAWADTQYF. In DNA, the CDR3 is TGCAGTGCCCGTGCTTGGGCAGATACGCAGTATTTT.

The chain has TRBV7-2 and TRBJ2-7; a weak D match, TRBD1 (5 bases). Germline values: CDR1 SGHTA, CDR2 FQGNSA. CDR3 length equals 13 residues. V lost 0 bases and J 5 bases, leaving 8 bases between the germline ends. The CDR3 nucleotides are TGTGCCAGCAGCTTAGCACAGGTCAACGAGCAGTACTTC. Translating it yields CASSLAQVNEQYF.